This is a list of T cell receptor beta chains from one sample in a study of blood T cell repertoires in COVID-19. Clones were read by immunoSEQ multiplex PCR, and TCRdb kept only the in-frame ones, dropping some. The sample contains hundreds of thousands of clones, 85% to 90% of which appear only once. Material: PBMCs or T cells enriched from blood (not recorded which). These receptors all come from a man between 35 and 55 years old who had recovered from COVID-19. CDR3s include the opening cysteine and the closing phenylalanine or tryptophan. Fields, in order: D gene, J gene, V gene, clone size, CDR3 protein, CDR3 DNA. A D gene is named only where the DNA matches it firmly. Clone size is not always given. Where it is, it says once, few, many or a class for expanded clones.

>TRBD1|TRBJ1-2|TRBV10-3|-
CASSLLDRGYGYTF
TGTGCCTCCTCCCTTCTGGACAGGGGCTATGGCTACACCTTC
>-|TRBJ1-2|TRBV19|-
CASSTPAGGRNYGYTF
TGTGCCAGTAGTACACCGGCGGGGGGCCGGAACTATGGCTACACCTTC
>-|TRBJ2-7|TRBV29-1|many
CSVEDRQGGSYEQYF
TGCAGCGTTGAAGATCGGCAGGGGGGCTCCTACGAGCAGTACTTC
>-|TRBJ1-1|TRBV29-1|-
CSACRGDLLNTEAFF
TGCAGCGCATGCAGGGGAGATCTCCTGAACACTGAAGCTTTCTTT
>-|TRBJ1-6|TRBV7-9|-
CASSLEERNSPLHF
TGTGCCAGCAGCTTAGAGGAGAGGAATTCACCCCTCCACTTT
>-|TRBJ1-5|TRBV27|-
CASSLLQDNQPQHF
TGTGCCAGCAGTTTATTACAGGATAATCAGCCCCAGCATTTT
>-|TRBJ1-6|TRBV28|-
CASSSNNSPLHF
TGTGCCAGCAGTTCCAATAATTCACCCCTCCACTTT
>TRBD1|TRBJ1-1|TRBV19|-
CASARNDRGKHTEAFF
TGTGCCAGCGCACGGAATGACAGGGGTAAGCACACTGAAGCTTTCTTT
>-|TRBJ2-5|TRBV5-1|-
CASSVQGSRETQYF
TGCGCCAGCAGCGTACAGGGTTCGAGGGAGACCCAGTACTTC
>-|TRBJ1-1|TRBV30|-
CAGDVQVDTEAFF
TGTGCCGGGGACGTTCAGGTCGACACTGAAGCTTTCTTT
>-|TRBJ1-4|TRBV4-1|-
CASSQDAGGFNEKLFF
TGCGCCAGCAGCCAAGATGCAGGAGGGTTTAATGAAAAACTGTTTTTT
>-|TRBJ2-3|TRBV2|-
CASSLGVPEDTQYF
TGTGCCAGCAGTCTGGGCGTACCCGAAGATACGCAGTATTTT
>TRBD1|TRBJ1-6|TRBV3-1/TRBV3-2|-
CASSQTDRQLPLHF
TGTGCCAGCAGCCAGACGGACAGGCAGTTGCCCCTCCACTTT
>-|TRBJ1-2|TRBV6-5|-
CASSRTVNYGYTF
TGTGCCAGCAGCCGGACAGTTAACTATGGCTACACCTTC
>-|TRBJ2-7|TRBV7-9|once
CASSLMDSSHYEQYF
TGTGCCAGCAGCTTGATGGACAGTTCACACTACGAGCAGTACTTC
>-|TRBJ1-3|TRBV5-4|-
CASSFGVSGNTIYF
TGTGCCAGCAGCTTCGGGGTCTCTGGAAACACCATATATTTT
>-|TRBJ2-5|TRBV6-1|-
CASSEGWGGETQYF
TGTGCCAGCAGTGAAGGATGGGGAGGCGAGACCCAGTACTTC
>TRBD2|TRBJ2-1|TRBV13|-
CASSQAGNGFNEQFF
TGTGCCAGCAGCCAAGCGGGGAACGGGTTCAATGAGCAGTTCTTC
>-|TRBJ2-5|TRBV6-2/TRBV6-3|-
CASSSRETQYF
TGTGCCAGCAGTTCCCGGGAGACCCAGTACTTC
>TRBD1|TRBJ2-5|TRBV20-1|-
CGTGVEETQYF
TGCGGGACAGGGGTCGAAGAGACCCAGTACTTC
>-|TRBJ1-1|TRBV28|-
CASGIGPSGEAFF
TGTGCCAGCGGTATTGGGCCATCGGGGGAGGCTTTCTTT
>-|TRBJ2-7|TRBV9|-
CASSVAPTASSYEQYF
TGTGCCAGCAGCGTAGCTCCTACCGCGAGCTCCTACGAGCAGTACTTC
>TRBD1|TRBJ1-1|TRBV18|-
CASSLKDQGEGFF
TGTGCCAGCTCACTAAAAGATCAGGGGGAAGGCTTCTTT
>TRBD1|TRBJ2-5|TRBV30|-
CACPGQGWTQYF
TGTGCCTGTCCGGGACAGGGCTGGACCCAGTACTTC
>-|TRBJ1-2|TRBV2|-
CASSDREDGYTF
TGTGCCAGCAGTGACAGGGAAGATGGCTACACCTTC
>-|TRBJ1-2|TRBV6-5|-
CASRYQGPNYGYTF
TGTGCCAGCAGATATCAGGGGCCGAACTATGGCTACACCTTC
>TRBD2|TRBJ2-1|TRBV7-3|-
CASSPTAGGRYNEQFF
TGTGCCAGCAGCCCTACAGCGGGGGGTAGATACAATGAGCAGTTCTTC
>TRBD1|TRBJ1-4|TRBV19|-
CASRWDRGEEKLFF
TGTGCCAGTAGGTGGGACAGGGGTGAAGAAAAACTGTTTTTT
>TRBD1|TRBJ1-2|TRBV2|few
CASSDLDRGGGYTF
TGTGCCAGCAGTGACCTGGACAGGGGGGGAGGCTACACCTTC
>TRBD2|TRBJ2-7|TRBV7-7|-
CASSLDGSGGREQYF
TGTGCTAGCAGCTTAGACGGCAGCGGGGGACGGGAGCAGTACTTC
>TRBD1|TRBJ2-7|TRBV3-1/TRBV3-2|-
CASSQATGGAFTYF
TGTGCCAGCAGCCAAGCGACAGGGGGCGCGTTTACGTACTTC
>TRBD1|TRBJ1-1|TRBV6-1|-
CASSEGQGTEAFF
TGTGCCAGCAGTGAGGGACAGGGCACTGAAGCTTTCTTT
>-|TRBJ1-2|TRBV29-1|-
CSVERQAGYTF
TGCAGCGTTGAACGACAGGCTGGCTACACCTTC
>-|TRBJ1-3|TRBV30|-
CAWSGASPVNTIYF
TGTGCCTGGAGTGGGGCCTCACCCGTGAACACCATATATTTT
>TRBD1|TRBJ1-6|TRBV11-2|-
CASSFPTGGRNSPLHF
TGTGCCAGCAGTTTTCCGACAGGGGGCAGAAATTCACCCCTCCACTTT
>-|TRBJ2-1|TRBV5-1|-
CASSLGRVLAGVNEQFF
TGCGCCAGCAGCTTGGGCAGGGTACTAGCAGGCGTCAATGAGCAGTTCTTC
>TRBD2|TRBJ2-2|TRBV5-1|-
CASSLGLAGNTGELFF
TGCGCCAGCAGCTTGGGACTAGCGGGGAACACCGGGGAGCTGTTTTTT
>-|TRBJ2-3|TRBV18|-
CASSPGTATDTQYF
TGTGCCAGCTCACCAGGGACTGCCACAGATACGCAGTATTTT
>-|TRBJ1-2|TRBV6-5|few
CASSYRGGENYGYTF
TGTGCCAGCAGTTACAGGGGGGGAGAGAACTATGGCTACACCTTC
>-|TRBJ2-5|TRBV25-1|-
CASSEDRYQETQYF
TGTGCCAGCAGTGAAGACAGGTACCAAGAGACCCAGTACTTC
>TRBD1|TRBJ1-3|TRBV6-5|-
CASSKQGTSGNTIYF
TGTGCCAGCAGTAAACAGGGGACCTCTGGAAACACCATATATTTT
>-|TRBJ2-7|TRBV28|-
CASSPSVTYEQYF
TGTGCCAGCAGTCCTTCTGTAACCTACGAGCAGTACTTC
>-|TRBJ2-1|TRBV29-1|-
CSVTPENSYNEQFF
TGCAGCGTAACTCCCGAGAATTCCTACAATGAGCAGTTCTTC
>-|TRBJ1-2|TRBV6-5|-
CASSSGTPYGYTF
TGTGCCAGCAGTTCCGGGACACCCTATGGCTACACCTTC
>-|TRBJ2-3|TRBV10-3|-
CAISESEQRGSGDTQYF
TGTGCCATCAGTGAGTCGGAGCAACGGGGGTCCGGAGATACGCAGTATTTT
>-|TRBJ2-7|TRBV18|-
CASSPMGRTSPYEQYF
TGTGCCAGCTCACCAATGGGGCGGACCTCTCCTTACGAGCAGTACTTC
>TRBD1|TRBJ2-7|TRBV5-1|-
CASSTRQGGEQYF
TGCGCCAGCAGCACCAGACAGGGCGGGGAGCAGTACTTC
>-|TRBJ2-1|TRBV21-1|-
CASSKNSRATGAGYNEQFF
TGTGCCAGCAGCAAAAATTCGCGGGCGACAGGGGCTGGCTACAATGAGCAGTTCTTC
>-|TRBJ1-6|TRBV6-2/TRBV6-3|-
CASSRRGSPLHF
TGTGCCAGCAGCCGTAGAGGATCACCCCTCCACTTT
>-|TRBJ2-7|TRBV19|-
CASSIHISSYEQYF
TGTGCCAGTAGTATTCACATCAGCTCCTACGAGCAGTACTTC
>TRBD2|TRBJ2-2|TRBV5-1|few
CASSPAGGTNTGELFF
TGCGCCAGCAGCCCGGCGGGGGGGACGAACACCGGGGAGCTGTTTTTT
>-|TRBJ1-1|TRBV5-1|-
CASSSGQARNTEAFF
TGCGCCAGCAGCTCCGGCCAGGCCAGGAACACTGAAGCTTTCTTT
>-|TRBJ2-5|TRBV18|-
CASSPTLENQETQYF
TGTGCCAGCTCACCTACACTAGAAAACCAAGAGACCCAGTACTTC
>-|TRBJ1-2|TRBV5-1|-
CASSQQPIQRDGYTF
TGCGCCAGCAGCCAACAACCCATACAGAGAGATGGCTACACCTTC
>-|TRBJ2-3|TRBV7-2|-
CASSLLARWTDTQYF
TGTGCCAGCAGCCTCCTTGCTCGGTGGACAGATACGCAGTATTTT
>TRBD2|TRBJ2-5|TRBV4-2|-
CASSQVIAGIEETQYF
TGTGCCAGCAGCCAAGTAATAGCGGGAATCGAGGAGACCCAGTACTTC
>TRBD1|TRBJ1-1|TRBV6-5|many
CASETGANTEAFF
TGTGCCAGCGAGACAGGGGCGAACACTGAAGCTTTCTTT
>TRBD1|TRBJ1-2|TRBV15|-
CATSRRTGNDYGYTF
TGTGCCACCAGCAGAAGGACAGGGAACGACTATGGCTACACCTTC